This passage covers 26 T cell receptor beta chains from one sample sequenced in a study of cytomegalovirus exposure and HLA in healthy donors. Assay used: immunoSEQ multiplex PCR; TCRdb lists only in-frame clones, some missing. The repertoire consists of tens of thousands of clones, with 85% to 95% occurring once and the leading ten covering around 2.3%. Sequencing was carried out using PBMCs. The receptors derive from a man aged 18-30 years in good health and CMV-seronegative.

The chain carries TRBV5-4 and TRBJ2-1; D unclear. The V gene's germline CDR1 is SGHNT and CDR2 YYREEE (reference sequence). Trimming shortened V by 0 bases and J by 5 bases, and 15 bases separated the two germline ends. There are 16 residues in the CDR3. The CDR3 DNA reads TGTGCCAGCAGCTTGGGCGGCCCTCTTCCGAACAATGAGCAGTTCTTC. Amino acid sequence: CASSLGGPLPNNEQFF. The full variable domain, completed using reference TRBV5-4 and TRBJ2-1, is ETGVTQSPTHLIKTRGQQVTLRCSSQSGHNTVSWYQQALGQGPQFIFQYYREEENGRGNFPPRFSGLQFPNYSSELNVNALELDDSALYLCASSLGGPLPNNEQFFGPGTRLTVL.

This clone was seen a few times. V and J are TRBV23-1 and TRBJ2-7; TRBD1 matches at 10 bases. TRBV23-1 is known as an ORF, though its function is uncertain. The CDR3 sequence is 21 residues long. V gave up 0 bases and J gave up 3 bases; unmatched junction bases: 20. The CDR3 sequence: CASSQSTGGPSARKPRYEQYF. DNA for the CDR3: TGCGCCAGCAGTCAATCGACAGGGGGCCCATCCGCAAGAAAGCCCCGCTACGAGCAGTACTTC.

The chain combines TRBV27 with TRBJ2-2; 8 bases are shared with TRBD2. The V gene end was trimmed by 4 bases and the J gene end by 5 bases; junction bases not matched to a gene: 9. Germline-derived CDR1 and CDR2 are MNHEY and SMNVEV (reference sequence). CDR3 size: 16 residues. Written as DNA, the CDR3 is TGTGCCAGCAGTTCCGCCTTGGGACTAGAGACCGGGGAGCTGTTTTTT. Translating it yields CASSSALGLETGELFF.

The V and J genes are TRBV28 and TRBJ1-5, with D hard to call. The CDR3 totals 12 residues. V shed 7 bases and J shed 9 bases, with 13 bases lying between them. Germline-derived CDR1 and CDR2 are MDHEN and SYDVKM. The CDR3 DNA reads TGTGCCAGCACCGCCGGGAAAAGGCCCCAGCATTTT. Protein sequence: CASTAGKRPQHF.

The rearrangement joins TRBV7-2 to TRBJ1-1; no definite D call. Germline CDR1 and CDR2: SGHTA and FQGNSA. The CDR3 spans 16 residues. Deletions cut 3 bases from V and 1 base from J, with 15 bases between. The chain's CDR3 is CASSLVIAVPNTEAFF. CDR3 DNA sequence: TGTGCCAGCAGCTTGGTTATTGCGGTTCCGAACACTGAAGCTTTCTTT.

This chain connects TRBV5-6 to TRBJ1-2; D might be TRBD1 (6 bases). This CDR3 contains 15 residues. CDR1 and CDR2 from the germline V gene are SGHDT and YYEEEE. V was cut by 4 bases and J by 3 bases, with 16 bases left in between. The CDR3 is CASSRGGLADYGYTF. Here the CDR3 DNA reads TGTGCCAGCAGCCGGGGGGGCCTGGCCGACTATGGCTACACCTTC.

In DNA form, the CDR3 reads TGTGCCAGCAGCTGGACAGGGGCTACGAACACTGAAGCTTTCTTT. Its protein is CASSWTGATNTEAFF. The chain couples TRBV7-9 to TRBJ1-1; 9 bases align to TRBD1. Germline V gene sequence: CDR1 SEHNR, CDR2 FQNEAQ (reference sequence). Trimming took 4 bases from V and 1 from J; bases not matched to a gene: 4. This CDR3 region has 15 residues.

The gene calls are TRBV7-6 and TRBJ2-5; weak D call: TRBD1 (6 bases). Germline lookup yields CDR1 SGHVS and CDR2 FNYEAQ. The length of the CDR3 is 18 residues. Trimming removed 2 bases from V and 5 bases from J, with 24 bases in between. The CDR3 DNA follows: TGTGCCAGCAGCTTATTATTTCAGGGACATGATTTCCAGGAGACCCAGTACTTC. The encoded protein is CASSLLFQGHDFQETQYF.

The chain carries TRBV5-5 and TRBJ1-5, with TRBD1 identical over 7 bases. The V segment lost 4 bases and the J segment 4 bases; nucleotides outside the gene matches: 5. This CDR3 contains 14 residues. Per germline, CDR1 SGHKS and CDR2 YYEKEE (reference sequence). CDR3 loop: CASSLDRDNQPQHF. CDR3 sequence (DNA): TGTGCCAGCAGCCTAGACAGGGATAATCAGCCCCAGCATTTT.

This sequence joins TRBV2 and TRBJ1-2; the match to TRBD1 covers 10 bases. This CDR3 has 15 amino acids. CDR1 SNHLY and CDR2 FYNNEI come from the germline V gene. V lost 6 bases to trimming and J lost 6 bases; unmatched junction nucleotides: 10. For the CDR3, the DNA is TGTGCCAGCAGGAAGGGCCCCGGGACAGGGGATGGCTACACCTTC. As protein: CASRKGPGTGDGYTF.

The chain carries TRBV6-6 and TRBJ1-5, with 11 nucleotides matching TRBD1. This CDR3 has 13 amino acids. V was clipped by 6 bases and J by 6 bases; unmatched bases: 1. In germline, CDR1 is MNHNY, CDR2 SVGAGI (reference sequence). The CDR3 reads CASSGTGGQPQHF. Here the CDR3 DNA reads TGTGCCAGCAGCGGGACAGGGGGTCAGCCCCAGCATTTT.

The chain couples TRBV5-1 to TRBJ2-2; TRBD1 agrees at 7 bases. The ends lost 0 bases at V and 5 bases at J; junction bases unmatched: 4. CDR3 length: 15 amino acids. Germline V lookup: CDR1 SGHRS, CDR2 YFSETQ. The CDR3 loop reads CASSLGDRQTGELFF. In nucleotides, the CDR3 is TGCGCCAGCAGCTTGGGGGACAGACAGACCGGGGAGCTGTTTTTT.

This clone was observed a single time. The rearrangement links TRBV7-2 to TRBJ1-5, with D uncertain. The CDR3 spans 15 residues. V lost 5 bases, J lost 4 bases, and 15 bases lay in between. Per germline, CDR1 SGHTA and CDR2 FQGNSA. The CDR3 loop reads CASSLGPGGNQPQHF. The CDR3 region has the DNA TGTGCCAGCAGCCTCGGGCCCGGAGGTAATCAGCCCCAGCATTTT.

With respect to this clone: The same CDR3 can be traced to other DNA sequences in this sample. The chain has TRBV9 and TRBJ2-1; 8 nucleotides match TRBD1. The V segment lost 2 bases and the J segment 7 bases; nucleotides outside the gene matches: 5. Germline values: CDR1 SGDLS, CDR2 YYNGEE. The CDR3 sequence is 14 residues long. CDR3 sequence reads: CASSVGQGVNEQFF. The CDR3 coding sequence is TGTGCCAGCAGCGTTGGACAGGGAGTTAATGAGCAGTTCTTC.

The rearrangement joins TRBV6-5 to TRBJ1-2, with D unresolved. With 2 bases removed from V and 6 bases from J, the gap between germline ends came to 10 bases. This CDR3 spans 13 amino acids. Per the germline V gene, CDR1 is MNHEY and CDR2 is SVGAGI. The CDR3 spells CASSYGPANGYTF. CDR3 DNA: TGTGCCAGCAGTTACGGGCCAGCAAATGGCTACACCTTC.

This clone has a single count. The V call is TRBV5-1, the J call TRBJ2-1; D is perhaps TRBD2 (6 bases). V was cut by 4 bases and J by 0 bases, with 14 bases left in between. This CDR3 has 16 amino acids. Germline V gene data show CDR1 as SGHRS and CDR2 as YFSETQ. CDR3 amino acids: CASSTHYGSSYNEQFF. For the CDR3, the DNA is TGCGCCAGCAGCACACATTACGGGAGCTCCTACAATGAGCAGTTCTTC.

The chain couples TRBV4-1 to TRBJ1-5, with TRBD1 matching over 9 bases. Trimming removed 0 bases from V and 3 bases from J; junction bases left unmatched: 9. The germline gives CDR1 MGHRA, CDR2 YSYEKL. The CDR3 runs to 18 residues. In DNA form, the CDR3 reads TGCGCCAGCAGCCAAGAAACCGGGACAGGGCTTTCCAATCAGCCCCAGCATTTT. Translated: CASSQETGTGLSNQPQHF.

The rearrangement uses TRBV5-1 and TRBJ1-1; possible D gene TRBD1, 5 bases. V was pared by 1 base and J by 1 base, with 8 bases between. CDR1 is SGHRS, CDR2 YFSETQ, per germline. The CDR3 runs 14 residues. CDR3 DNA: TGCGCCAGCAGCTTGAGGGGTCAGAACACTGAAGCTTTCTTT. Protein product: CASSLRGQNTEAFF.

The chain's CDR3 is CASSSEGARANVLTF. DNA of the CDR3: TGTGCCAGCAGCTCAGAGGGAGCGCGGGCCAACGTCCTGACTTTC. The gene calls are TRBV5-4 and TRBJ2-6, with D possibly matching TRBD2 (5 bases). The germline gives CDR1 SGHNT, CDR2 YYREEE (reference sequence). V was pared by 3 bases and J by 5 bases, with 12 bases between. This CDR3 spans 15 amino acids.

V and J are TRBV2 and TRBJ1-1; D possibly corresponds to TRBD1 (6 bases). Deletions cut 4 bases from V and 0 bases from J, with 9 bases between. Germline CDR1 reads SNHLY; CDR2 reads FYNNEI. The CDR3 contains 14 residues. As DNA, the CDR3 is TGTGCCAGCAGTGGGACAGTCATGAACACTGAAGCTTTCTTT. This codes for CASSGTVMNTEAFF.

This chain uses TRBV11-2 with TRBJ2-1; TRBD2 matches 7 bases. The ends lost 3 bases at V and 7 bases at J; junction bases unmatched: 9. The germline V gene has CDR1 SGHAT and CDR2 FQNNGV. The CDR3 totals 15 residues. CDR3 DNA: TGTGCCAGCAGCTTGCGGCGGGAGTTGTGGAATGAGCAGTTCTTC. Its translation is CASSLRRELWNEQFF.

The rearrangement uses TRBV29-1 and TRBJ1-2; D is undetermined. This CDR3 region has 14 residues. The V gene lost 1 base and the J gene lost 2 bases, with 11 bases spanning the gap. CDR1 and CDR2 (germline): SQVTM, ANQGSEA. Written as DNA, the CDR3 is TGCAGCGTTGAAGCTGGTGGGGAGAACTATGGCTACACCTTC. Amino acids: CSVEAGGENYGYTF.

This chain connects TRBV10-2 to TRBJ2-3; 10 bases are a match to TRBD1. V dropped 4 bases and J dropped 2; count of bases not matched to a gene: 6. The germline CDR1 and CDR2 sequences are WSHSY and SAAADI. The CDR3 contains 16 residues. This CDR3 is CASSAFGTGVTDTQYF. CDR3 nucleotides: TGCGCCAGCAGTGCTTTCGGGACAGGGGTCACAGATACGCAGTATTTT.

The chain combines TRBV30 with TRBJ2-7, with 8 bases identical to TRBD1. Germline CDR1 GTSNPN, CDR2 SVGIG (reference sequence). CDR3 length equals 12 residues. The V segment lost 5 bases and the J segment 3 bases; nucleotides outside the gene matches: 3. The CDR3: CAWGQGLYEQYF. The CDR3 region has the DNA TGTGCCTGGGGACAGGGCCTCTACGAGCAGTACTTC.

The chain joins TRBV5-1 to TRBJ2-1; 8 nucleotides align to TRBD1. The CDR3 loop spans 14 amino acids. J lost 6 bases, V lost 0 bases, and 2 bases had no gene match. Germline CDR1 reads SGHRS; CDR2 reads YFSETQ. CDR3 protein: CASSLATGGNEQFF. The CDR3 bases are TGCGCCAGCAGCTTGGCAACAGGGGGCAATGAGCAGTTCTTC.

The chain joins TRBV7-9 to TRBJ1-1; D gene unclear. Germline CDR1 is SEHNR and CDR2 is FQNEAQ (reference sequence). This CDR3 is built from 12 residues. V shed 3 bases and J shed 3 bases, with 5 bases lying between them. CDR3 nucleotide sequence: TGTGCCAGCAGCTTTAGAGACACTGAAGCTTTCTTT. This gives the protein CASSFRDTEAFF.